The clone carrying this T cell receptor beta chain was seen repeatedly, ten times or more. Its antigen is undetermined. Read sequence stops 3 residues before the CDR3 end, and the germline J gene provides the missing end. The entry originates in a study of T cell clonality in common variable immunodeficiency. Study-level points and caveats: Reportedly, TCR beta sequences from common variable immunodeficiency showed fewer deletions and N-nucleotide insertions. TCRbeta clonality was increased in CVID versus healthy controls.

Blood samples were heparinized, 5 to 8 ml per donor. V gave up 2 bases and J gave up 4 bases; unmatched junction bases: 3. The CDR3 is made up of 14 amino acids. The V gene's germline CDR1 is KGHSH and CDR2 LQKENI. Equal genomic DNA amounts from CVID and control samples were sequenced. The protocol was immunoSEQ multiplex PCR, while the TCRdb copy is restricted to in-frame clones and leaves out a portion. The sample is made up of approximately 34,000 clones, none counted only once. This TCR came from a person between 18 and 75 years old in good health. Sequencing was done on a sample of peripheral blood mononuclear cells. The V and J genes are TRBV18 and TRBJ1-1, with 8 bases lining up with TRBD1. CDR3 in amino acids: CASSPNTGGTEAFF. The covered CDR3 bases are TGTGCCAGCTCACCAAATACAGGGGGCACTGAA.